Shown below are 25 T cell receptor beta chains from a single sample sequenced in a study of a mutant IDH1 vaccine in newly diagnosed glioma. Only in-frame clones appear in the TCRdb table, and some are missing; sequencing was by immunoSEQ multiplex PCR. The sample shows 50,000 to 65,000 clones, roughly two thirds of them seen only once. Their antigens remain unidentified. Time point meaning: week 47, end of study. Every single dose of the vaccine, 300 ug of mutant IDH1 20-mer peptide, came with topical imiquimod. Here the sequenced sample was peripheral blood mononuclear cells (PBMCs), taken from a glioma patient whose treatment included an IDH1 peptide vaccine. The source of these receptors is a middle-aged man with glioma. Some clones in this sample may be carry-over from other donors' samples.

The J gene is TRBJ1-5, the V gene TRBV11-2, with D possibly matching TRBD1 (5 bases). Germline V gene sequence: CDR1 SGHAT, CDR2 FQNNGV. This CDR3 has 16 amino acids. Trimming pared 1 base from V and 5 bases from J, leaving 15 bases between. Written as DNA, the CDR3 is TGTGCCAGCAGCTTAGGCGGGCGGGGCAGTCATCAGCCCCAGCATTTT. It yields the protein CASSLGGRGSHQPQHF.

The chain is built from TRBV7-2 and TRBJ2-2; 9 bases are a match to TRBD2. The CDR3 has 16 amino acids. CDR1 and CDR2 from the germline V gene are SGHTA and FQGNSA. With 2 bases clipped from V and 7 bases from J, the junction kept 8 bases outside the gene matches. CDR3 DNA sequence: TGTGCCAGCAGCTTAATAGGCGGGGGGGCCTTCGGGGAGCTGTTTTTT. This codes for CASSLIGGGAFGELFF.

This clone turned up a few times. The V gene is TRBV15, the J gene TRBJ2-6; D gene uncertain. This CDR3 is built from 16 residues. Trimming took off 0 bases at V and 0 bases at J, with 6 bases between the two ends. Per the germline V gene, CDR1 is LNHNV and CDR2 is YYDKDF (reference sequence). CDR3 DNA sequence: TGTGCCACCAGCAGAGACAGTAACTCTGGGGCCAACGTCCTGACTTTC. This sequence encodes CATSRDSNSGANVLTF.

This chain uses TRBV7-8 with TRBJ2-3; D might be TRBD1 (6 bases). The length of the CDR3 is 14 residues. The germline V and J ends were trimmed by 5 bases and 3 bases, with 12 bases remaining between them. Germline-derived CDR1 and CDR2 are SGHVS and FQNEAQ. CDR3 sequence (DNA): TGTGCCAGCAGCGACCCGGGGACAACAGATACGCAGTATTTT. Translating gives CASSDPGTTDTQYF.

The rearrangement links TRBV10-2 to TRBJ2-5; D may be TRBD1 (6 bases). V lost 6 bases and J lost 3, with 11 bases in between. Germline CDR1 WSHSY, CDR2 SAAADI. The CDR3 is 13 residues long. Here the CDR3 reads CASSPGAEETQYF. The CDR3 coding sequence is TGCGCCAGCAGCCCAGGGGCAGAAGAGACCCAGTACTTC.

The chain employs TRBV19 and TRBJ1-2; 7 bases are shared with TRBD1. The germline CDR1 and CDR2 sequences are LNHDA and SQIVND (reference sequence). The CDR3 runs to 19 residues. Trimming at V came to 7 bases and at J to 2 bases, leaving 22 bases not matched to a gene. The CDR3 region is CASNPQRSSATGVNYGYTF. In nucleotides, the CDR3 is TGTGCCAGTAACCCCCAACGCTCATCAGCTACAGGGGTAAACTATGGCTACACCTTC.

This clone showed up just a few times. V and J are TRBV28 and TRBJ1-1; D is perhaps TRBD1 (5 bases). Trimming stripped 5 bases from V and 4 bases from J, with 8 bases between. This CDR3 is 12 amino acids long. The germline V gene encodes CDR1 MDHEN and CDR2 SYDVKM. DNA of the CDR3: TGTGCCAGCAGTATAGGGGCCACTGAAGCTTTCTTT. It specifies CASSIGATEAFF.

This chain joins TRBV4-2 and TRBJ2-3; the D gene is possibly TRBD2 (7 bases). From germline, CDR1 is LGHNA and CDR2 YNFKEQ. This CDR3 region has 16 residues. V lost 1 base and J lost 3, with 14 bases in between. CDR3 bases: TGTGCCAGCAGCCAAGTAGGGGGGGGCGGGACAGATACGCAGTATTTT. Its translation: CASSQVGGGGTDTQYF.

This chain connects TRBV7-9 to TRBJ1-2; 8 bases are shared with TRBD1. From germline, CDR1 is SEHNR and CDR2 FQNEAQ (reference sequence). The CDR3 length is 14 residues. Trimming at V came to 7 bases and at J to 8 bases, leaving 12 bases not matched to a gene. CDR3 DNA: TGTGCCAGCAACCCAGGGGGGACAGGAGGCGGCTACACCTTC. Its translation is CASNPGGTGGGYTF.

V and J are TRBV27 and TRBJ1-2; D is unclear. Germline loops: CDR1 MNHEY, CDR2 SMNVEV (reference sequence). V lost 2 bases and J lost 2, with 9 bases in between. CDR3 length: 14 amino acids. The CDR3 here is CASSLVGKNYGYTF. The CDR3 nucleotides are TGTGCCAGCAGTTTAGTCGGCAAGAACTATGGCTACACCTTC.

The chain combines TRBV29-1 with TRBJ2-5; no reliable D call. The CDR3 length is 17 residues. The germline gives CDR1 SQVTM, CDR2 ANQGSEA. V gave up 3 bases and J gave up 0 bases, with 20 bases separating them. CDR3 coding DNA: TGCAGCGTTGATGGTCTGCGAACTTTCGAAGACCAAGAGACCCAGTACTTC. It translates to CSVDGLRTFEDQETQYF.

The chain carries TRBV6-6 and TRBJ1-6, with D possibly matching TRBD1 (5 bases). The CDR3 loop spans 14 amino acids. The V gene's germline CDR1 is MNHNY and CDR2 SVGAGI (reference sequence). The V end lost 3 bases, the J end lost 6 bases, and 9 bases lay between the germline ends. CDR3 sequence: CASSYTGTNSPLHF. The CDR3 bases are TGTGCCAGCAGTTATACCGGGACTAATTCACCCCTCCACTTT.

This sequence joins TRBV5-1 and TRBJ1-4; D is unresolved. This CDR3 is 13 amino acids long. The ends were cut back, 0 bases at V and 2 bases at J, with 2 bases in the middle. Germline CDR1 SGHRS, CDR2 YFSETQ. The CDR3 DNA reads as TGCGCCAGCAGCTTGGGGACTAATGAAAAACTGTTTTTT. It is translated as CASSLGTNEKLFF.

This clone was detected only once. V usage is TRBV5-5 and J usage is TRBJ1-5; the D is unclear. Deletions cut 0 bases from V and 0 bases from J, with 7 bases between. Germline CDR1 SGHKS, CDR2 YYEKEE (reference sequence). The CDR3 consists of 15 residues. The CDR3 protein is CASSLDFYSNQPQHF. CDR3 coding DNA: TGTGCCAGCAGCTTGGACTTTTATAGCAATCAGCCCCAGCATTTT. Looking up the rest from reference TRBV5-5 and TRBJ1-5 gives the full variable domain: DAGVTQSPTHLIKTRGQQVTLRCSPISGHKSVSWYQQVLGQGPQFIFQYYEKEERGRGNFPDRFSARQFPNYSSELNVNALLLGDSALYLCASSLDFYSNQPQHFGDGTRLSIL.

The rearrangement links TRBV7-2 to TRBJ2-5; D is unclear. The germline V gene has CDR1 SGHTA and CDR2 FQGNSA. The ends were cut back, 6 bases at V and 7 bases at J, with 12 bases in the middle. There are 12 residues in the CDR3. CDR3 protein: CASSTYFRTQYF. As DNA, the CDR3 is TGTGCCAGCAGTACCTACTTCCGGACCCAGTACTTC.

The CDR3 loop reads CASYRSPNSPLHF. The CDR3 DNA is TGTGCCAGCTACCGGTCCCCAAATTCACCCCTCCACTTT. The chain is built from TRBV6-5 and TRBJ1-6, with no clear D. The CDR3 consists of 13 residues. V lost 8 bases, J lost 7 bases, and 12 bases lay in between. Germline-derived CDR1 and CDR2 are MNHEY and SVGAGI.

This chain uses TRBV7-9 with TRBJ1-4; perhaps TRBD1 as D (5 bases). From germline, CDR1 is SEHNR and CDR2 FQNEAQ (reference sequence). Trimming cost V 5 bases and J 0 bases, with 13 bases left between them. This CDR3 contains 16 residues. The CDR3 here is CASSEDGAATNEKLFF. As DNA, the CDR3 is TGTGCCAGCAGCGAGGATGGGGCAGCAACTAATGAAAAACTGTTTTTT.

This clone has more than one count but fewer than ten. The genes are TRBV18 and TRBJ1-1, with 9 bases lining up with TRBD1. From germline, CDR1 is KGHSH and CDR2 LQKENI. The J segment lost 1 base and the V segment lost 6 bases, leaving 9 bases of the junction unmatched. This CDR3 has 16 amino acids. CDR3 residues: CASSVDRGKSNTEAFF. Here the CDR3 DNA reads TGTGCCAGCTCCGTCGACAGGGGGAAATCGAACACTGAAGCTTTCTTT.

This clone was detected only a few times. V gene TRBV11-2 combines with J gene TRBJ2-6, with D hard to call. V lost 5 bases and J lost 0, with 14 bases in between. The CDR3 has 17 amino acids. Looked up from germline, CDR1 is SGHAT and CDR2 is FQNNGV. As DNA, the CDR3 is TGTGCCAGCAGCAAGATTCACGGTTACTCTGGGGCCAACGTCCTGACTTTC. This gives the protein CASSKIHGYSGANVLTF.

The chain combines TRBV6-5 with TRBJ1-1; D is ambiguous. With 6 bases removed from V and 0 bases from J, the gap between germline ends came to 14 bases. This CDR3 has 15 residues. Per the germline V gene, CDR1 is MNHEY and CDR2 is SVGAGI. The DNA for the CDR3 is TGTGCCAGCAGGATACGAGGCGGCTTGAACACTGAAGCTTTCTTT. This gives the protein CASRIRGGLNTEAFF.

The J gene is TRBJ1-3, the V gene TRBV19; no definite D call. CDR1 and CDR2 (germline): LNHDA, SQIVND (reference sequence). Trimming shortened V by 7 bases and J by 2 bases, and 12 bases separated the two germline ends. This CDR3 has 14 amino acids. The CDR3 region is CASTVAFPGNTIYF. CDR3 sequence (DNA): TGTGCCAGTACCGTGGCCTTCCCTGGAAACACCATATATTTT.

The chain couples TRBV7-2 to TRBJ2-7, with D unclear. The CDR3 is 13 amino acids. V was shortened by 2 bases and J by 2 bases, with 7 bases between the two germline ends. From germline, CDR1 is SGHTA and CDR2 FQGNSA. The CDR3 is CASSLRLPYEQYF. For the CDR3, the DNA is TGTGCCAGCAGCTTACGTCTGCCCTACGAGCAGTACTTC. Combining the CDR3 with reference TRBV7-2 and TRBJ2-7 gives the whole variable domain GAGVSQSPSNKVTEKGKDVELRCDPISGHTALYWYRQSLGQGLEFLIYFQGNSAPDKSGLPSDRFSAERTGGSVSTLTIQRTQQEDSAVYLCASSLRLPYEQYFGPGTRLTVT.

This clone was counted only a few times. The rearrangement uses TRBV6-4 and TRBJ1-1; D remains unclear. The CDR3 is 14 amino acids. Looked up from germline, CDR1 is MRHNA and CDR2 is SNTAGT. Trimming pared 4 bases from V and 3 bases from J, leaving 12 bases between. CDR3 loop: CASSVSNGHTEAFF. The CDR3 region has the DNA TGTGCCAGCAGTGTCTCAAACGGCCACACTGAAGCTTTCTTT.

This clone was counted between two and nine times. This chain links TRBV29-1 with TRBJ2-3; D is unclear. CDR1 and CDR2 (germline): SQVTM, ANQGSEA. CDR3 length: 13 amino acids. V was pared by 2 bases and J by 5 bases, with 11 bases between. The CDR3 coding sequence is TGCAGCGTTGAAAATTCAGCGTTAGATACGCAGTATTTT. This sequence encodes CSVENSALDTQYF.

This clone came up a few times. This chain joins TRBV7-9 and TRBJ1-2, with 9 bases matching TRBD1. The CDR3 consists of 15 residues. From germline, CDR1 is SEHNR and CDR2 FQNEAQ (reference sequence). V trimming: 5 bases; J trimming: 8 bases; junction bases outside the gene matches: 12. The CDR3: CASSQQSGQGRGYTF. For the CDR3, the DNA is TGTGCCAGCAGCCAGCAATCGGGACAGGGTAGGGGCTACACCTTC.